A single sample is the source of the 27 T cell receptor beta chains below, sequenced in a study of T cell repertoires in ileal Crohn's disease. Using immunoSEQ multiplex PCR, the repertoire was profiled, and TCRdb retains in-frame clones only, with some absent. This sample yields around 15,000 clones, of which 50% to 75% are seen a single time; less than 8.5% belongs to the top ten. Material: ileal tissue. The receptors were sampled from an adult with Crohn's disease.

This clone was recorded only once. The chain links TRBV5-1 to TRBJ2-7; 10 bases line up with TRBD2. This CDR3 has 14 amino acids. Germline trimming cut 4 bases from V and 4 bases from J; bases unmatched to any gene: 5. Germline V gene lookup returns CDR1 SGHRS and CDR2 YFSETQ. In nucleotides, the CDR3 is TGCGCCAGCAGCCCCGGGACTAGCGAGTACGAGCAGTACTTC. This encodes CASSPGTSEYEQYF. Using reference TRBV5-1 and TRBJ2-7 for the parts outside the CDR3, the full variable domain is KAGVTQTPRYLIKTRGQQVTLSCSPISGHRSVSWYQQTPGQGLQFLFEYFSETQRNKGNFPGRFSGRQFSNSRSEMNVSTLELGDSALYLCASSPGTSEYEQYFGPGTRLTVT.

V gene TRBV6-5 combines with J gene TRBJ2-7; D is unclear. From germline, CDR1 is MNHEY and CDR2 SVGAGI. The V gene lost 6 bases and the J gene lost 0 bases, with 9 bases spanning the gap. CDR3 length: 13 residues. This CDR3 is CASRAQSSYEQYF. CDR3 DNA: TGTGCCAGCAGGGCACAGAGCTCCTACGAGCAGTACTTC.

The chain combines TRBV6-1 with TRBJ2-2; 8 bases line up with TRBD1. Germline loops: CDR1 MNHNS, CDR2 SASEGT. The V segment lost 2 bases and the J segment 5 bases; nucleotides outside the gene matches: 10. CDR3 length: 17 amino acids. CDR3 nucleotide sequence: TGTGCCAGCAGTGAAAGATCGGACAGGGTGGGGACCGGGGAGCTGTTTTTT. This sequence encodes CASSERSDRVGTGELFF.

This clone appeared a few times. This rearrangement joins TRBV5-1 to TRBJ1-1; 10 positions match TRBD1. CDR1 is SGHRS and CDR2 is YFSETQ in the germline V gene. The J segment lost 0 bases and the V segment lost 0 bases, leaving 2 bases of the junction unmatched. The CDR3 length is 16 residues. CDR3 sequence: CASSLGGTGVNTEAFF. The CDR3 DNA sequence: TGCGCCAGCAGCTTGGGGGGGACAGGGGTGAACACTGAAGCTTTCTTT.

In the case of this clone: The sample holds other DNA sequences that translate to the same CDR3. The CDR3 loop is CASSQTGTGDSSSPLHF. In nucleotides, the CDR3 is TGCGCCAGCAGCCAAACCGGGACAGGGGACTCATCTTCACCCCTCCACTTT. This chain uses TRBV4-3 with TRBJ1-6, with TRBD1 matching 10 bases. The J segment lost 9 bases and the V segment lost 2 bases, leaving 10 bases of the junction unmatched. The CDR3 covers 17 residues. The germline CDR1 and CDR2 sequences are LGHNA and YSLEER.

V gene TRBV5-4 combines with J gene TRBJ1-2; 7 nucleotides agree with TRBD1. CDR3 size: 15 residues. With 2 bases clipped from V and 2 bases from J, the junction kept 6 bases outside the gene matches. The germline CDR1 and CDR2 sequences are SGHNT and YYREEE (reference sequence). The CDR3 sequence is CASSFRQGANYGYTF. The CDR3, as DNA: TGTGCCAGCAGCTTTAGACAGGGCGCGAACTATGGCTACACCTTC.

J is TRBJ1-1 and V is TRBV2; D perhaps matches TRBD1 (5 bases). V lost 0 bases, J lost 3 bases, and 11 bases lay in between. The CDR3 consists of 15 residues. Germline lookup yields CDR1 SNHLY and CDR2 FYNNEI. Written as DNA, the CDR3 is TGTGCCAGCAGTGAAGCAGCGGGGCCCTACACTGAAGCTTTCTTT. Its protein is CASSEAAGPYTEAFF.

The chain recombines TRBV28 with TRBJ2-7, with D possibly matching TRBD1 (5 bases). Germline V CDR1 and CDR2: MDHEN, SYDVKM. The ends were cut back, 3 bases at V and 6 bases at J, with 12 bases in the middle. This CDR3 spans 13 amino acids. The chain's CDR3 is CASSLDGASEQYF. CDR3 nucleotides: TGTGCCAGCAGTTTGGATGGGGCGAGCGAGCAGTACTTC.

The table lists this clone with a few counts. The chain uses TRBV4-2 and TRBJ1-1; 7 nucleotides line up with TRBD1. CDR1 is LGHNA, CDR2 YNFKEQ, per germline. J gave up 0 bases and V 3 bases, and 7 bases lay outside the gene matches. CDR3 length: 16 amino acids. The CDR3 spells CASSHSGGQMNTEAFF. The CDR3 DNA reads TGTGCCAGCAGCCACTCAGGGGGACAGATGAACACTGAAGCTTTCTTT.

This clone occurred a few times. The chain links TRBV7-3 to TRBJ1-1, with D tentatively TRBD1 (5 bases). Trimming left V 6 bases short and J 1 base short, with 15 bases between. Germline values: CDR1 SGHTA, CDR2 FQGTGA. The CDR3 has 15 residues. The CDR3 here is CASSLSRGKNTEAFF. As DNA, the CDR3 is TGTGCCAGCAGTCTTAGTCGGGGGAAGAACACTGAAGCTTTCTTT.

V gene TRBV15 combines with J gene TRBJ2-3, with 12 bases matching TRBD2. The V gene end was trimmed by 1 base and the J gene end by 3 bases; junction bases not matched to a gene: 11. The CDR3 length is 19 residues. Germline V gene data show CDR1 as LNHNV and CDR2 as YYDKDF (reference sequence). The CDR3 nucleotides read TGTGCCACCAGCAGAGTCCGGACTAGCGGGATATTGGGGACAGATACGCAGTATTTT. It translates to CATSRVRTSGILGTDTQYF.

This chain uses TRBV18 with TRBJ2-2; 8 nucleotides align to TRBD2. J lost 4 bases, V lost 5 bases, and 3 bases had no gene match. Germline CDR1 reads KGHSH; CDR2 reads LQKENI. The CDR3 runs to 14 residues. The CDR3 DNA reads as TGTGCCAGCTCAACAAGCGGGGGCACCGGGGAGCTGTTTTTT. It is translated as CASSTSGGTGELFF.

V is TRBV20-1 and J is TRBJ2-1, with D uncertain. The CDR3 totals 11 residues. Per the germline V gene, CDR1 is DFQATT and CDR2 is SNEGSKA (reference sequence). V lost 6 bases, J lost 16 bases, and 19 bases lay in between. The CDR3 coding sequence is TGCAGTGCACTCTCTCTAAGCCTTCTTTTCTTC. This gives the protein CSALSLSLLFF.

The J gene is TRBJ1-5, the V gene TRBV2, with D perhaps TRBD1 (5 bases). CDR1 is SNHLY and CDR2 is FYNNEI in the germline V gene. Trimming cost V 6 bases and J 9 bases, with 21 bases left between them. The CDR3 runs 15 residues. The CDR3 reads CASSPVQGLIRPQHF. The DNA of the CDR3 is TGTGCCAGCAGCCCAGTGCAGGGCCTAATCAGGCCCCAGCATTTT.

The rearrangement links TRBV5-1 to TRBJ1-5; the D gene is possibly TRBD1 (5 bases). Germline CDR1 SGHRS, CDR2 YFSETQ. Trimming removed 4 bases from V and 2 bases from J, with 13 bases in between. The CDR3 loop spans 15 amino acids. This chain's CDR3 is CASSPSGGGNQPQHF. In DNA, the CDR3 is TGCGCCAGCAGCCCTAGCGGGGGTGGCAATCAGCCCCAGCATTTT.

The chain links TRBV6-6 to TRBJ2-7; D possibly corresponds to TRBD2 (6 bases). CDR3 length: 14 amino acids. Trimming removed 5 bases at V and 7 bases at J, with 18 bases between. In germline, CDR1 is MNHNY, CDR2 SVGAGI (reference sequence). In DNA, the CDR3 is TGTGCCAGCAGTGCCGGGACTGATGGGGGGGAGCAGTACTTC. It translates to CASSAGTDGGEQYF.

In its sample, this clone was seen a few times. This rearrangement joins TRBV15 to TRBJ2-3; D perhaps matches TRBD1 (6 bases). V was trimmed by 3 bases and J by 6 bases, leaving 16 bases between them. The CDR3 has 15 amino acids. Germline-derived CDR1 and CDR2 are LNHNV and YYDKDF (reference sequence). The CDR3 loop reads CATSSPTGGLDTQYF. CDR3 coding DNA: TGTGCCACCAGCAGTCCGACAGGTGGATTGGATACGCAGTATTTT.

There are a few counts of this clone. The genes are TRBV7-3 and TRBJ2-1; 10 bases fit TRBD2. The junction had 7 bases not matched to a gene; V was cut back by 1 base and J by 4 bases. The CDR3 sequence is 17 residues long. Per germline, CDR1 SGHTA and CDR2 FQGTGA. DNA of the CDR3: TGTGCCAGCAGCTTAATGGGGGTAGCGGGAGGTTACAATGAGCAGTTCTTC. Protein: CASSLMGVAGGYNEQFF.

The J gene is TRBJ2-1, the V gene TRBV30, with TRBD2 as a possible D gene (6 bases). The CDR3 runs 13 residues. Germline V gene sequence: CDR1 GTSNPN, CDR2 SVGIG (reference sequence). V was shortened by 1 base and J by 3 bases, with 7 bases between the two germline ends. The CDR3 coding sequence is TGTGCCTGGAGTGGGGACTTCTACAATGAGCAGTTCTTC. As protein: CAWSGDFYNEQFF.

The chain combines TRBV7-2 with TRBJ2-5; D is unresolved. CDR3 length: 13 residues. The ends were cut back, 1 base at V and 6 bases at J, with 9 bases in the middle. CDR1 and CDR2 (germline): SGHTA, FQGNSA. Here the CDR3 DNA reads TGTGCCAGCAGCTTAGGACTTTTGAAGACCCAGTACTTC. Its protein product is CASSLGLLKTQYF.

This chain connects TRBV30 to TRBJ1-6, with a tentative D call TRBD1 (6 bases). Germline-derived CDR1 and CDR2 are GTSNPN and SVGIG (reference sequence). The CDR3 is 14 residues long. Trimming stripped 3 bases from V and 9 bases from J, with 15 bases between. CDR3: CAWSQGQTGSPLHF. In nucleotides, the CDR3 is TGTGCCTGGAGCCAGGGACAAACGGGTTCACCCCTCCACTTT.

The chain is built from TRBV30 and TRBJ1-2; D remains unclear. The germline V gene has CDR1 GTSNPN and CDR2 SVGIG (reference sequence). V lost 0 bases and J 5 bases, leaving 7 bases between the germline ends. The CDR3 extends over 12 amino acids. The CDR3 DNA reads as TGTGCCTGGAGTGTAACAGCATATGGCTACACCTTC. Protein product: CAWSVTAYGYTF. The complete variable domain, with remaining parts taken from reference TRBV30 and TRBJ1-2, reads SQTIHQWPATLVQPVGSPLSLECTVEGTSNPNLYWYRQAAGRGLQLLFYSVGIGQISSEVPQNLSASRPQDRQFILSSKKLLLSDSGFYLCAWSVTAYGYTFGSGTRLTVV.

The CDR3 is CASSQDLAPGGHEQFF. CDR3 sequence (DNA): TGTGCCAGCAGCCAAGATCTTGCCCCGGGTGGCCATGAGCAGTTCTTC. The chain links TRBV4-2 to TRBJ2-1, with D hard to call. Germline lookup yields CDR1 LGHNA and CDR2 YNFKEQ. V lost 0 bases and J lost 8, with 17 bases in between. The CDR3 is 16 residues long.

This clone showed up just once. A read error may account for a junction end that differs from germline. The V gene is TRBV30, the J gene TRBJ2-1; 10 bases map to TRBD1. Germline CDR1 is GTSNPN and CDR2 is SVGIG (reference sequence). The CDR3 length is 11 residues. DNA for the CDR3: TGTGCGTGGACAGGGGGCAATGAGCAGTTCTTC. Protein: CAWTGGNEQFF.

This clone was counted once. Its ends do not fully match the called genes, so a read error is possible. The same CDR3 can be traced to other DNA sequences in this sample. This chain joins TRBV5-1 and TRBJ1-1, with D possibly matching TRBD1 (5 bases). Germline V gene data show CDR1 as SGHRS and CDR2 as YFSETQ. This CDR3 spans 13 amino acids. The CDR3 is CASSLQGNTEAFF. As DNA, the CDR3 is TGCGCCAGTAGCTTGCAGGGAAACACTGAAGCTTTCTTT.

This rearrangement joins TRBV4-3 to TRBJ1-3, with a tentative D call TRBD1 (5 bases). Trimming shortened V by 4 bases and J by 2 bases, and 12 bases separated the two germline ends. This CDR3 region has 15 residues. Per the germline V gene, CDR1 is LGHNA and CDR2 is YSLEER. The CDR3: CASSRAGMTGNTIYF. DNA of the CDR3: TGCGCCAGCAGCCGGGCAGGGATGACTGGAAACACCATATATTTT.

The CDR3, as DNA: TGTGCCAGCAGCTTTGGAGGGAGCGGGAGGGGGTACGAGCAGTACTTC. As protein: CASSFGGSGRGYEQYF. The J gene is TRBJ2-7, the V gene TRBV5-4, with 10 positions matching TRBD2. The CDR3 is made up of 16 amino acids. J gave up 4 bases and V 2 bases, and 9 bases lay outside the gene matches. Germline V gene lookup returns CDR1 SGHNT and CDR2 YYREEE (reference sequence).